These 3 T cell receptor beta chains share one sample of origin, sequenced in a study of somatic reversion in DOCK8 deficiency. One-step amplicon PCR with EuroClonality-NGS primers amplified TRB from about 100 ng genomic DNA. TCRdb called the multiplex PCR reads again in MiXCR, with one record for every CDR3 protein. The repertoire holds roughly 250 distinct CDR3 sequences, with roughly a quarter as singletons. Sequenced material: peripheral blood. The receptors derive from a human donor with DOCK8 deficiency.

V and J are TRBV9 and TRBJ2-3, with unresolved D. Germline CDR1 is SGDLS and CDR2 is YYNGEE. This CDR3 is built from 15 residues. Trimming removed 4 bases from V and 4 bases from J, with 16 bases in between. CDR3 nucleotide sequence: TGTGCCAGCAGCTCTCTAATCGCCCTGGCAGATACGCAGTATTTT. It translates to CASSSLIALADTQYF. Together with reference TRBV9 and TRBJ2-3, the CDR3 gives the full variable domain: DSGVTQTPKHLITATGQRVTLRCSPRSGDLSVYWYQQSLDQGLQFLIQYYNGEERAKGNILERFSAQQFPDLHSELNLSSLELGDSALYFCASSSLIALADTQYFGPGTRLTVL.

J is TRBJ1-1 and V is TRBV14; no definite D call. From germline, CDR1 is SGHDN and CDR2 FVKESK. V lost 3 bases and J 2 bases, leaving 7 bases between the germline ends. This CDR3 is built from 13 residues. DNA for the CDR3: TGTGCCAGCAGCCACACAGTAAACACTGAAGCTTTCTTT. Amino acids: CASSHTVNTEAFF.

This clonotype ranks as large. V usage is TRBV19 and J usage is TRBJ1-3; D is unclear. Germline values: CDR1 LNHDA, CDR2 SQIVND (reference sequence). The length of the CDR3 is 15 residues. Trimming removed 6 bases at V and 0 bases at J, with 12 bases between. CDR3 sequence (DNA): TGTGCCAGTAGGAGGGATACGAGCTCTGGAAACACCATATATTTT. Translation gives CASRRDTSSGNTIYF. The whole variable domain, filled in from reference TRBV19 and TRBJ1-3, reads DGGITQSPKYLFRKEGQNVTLSCEQNLNHDAMYWYRQDPGQGLRLIYYSQIVNDFQKGDIAEGYSVSREKKESFPLTVTSAQKNPTAFYLCASRRDTSSGNTIYFGEGSWLTVV.